Below, one T cell receptor (beta chain) is given with its context. V was pared by 1 base and J by 13 bases, with 16 bases between. Germline-derived CDR1 and CDR2 are SGHAT and FQNNGV. The length of the CDR3 is 13 residues. Researchers sorted participants into cohorts using their self-reported clinical history. These data belong to a study of blood T cell repertoires in COVID-19. Generated by immunoSEQ multiplex PCR, the TCRdb table keeps only in-frame clones and is missing some. Of under 150,000 clones in the sample, 75% to 90% are singletons; the top ten hold 3.9%. The specimen sequenced was PBMCs or T cells enriched from blood (not recorded which). This sequence originates from a man aged 45-60 years in a cohort exposed to, infected with or recovered from COVID-19 (not recorded which). The genes are TRBV11-2 and TRBJ2-5; D is ambiguous. CDR3 region: CASSLGFGVERYF. CDR3 bases: TGTGCCAGCAGCTTAGGGTTCGGAGTGGAGAGGTACTTC.